Each of the 24 T cell receptor beta chains below was sequenced from the same sample in a study of response to subunit inactivated influenza vaccine. TCRdb used MiXCR to reprocess the RT-PCR reads, holding one entry per CDR3 protein. The sample shows about 610,000 distinct CDR3 sequences, around 15% of them seen only once. Sequenced here: PBMCs from blood, sampled roughly 13 days after vaccination. These receptors originate from a man in his fifties who received an inactivated influenza vaccine.

This clonotype has just a few counts. J is TRBJ1-5 and V is TRBV25-1; a possible D gene is TRBD1 (5 bases). Germline CDR1 MGHDK, CDR2 SYGVNS. The CDR3 consists of 16 residues. The V and J ends lost 3 bases and 6 bases respectively, with 18 bases between them. CDR3 coding DNA: TGTGCCAGCAGTGACGGTCAGCGGGGGGGAGGTCAGCCCCAGCATTTT. It translates to CASSDGQRGGGQPQHF. The full variable domain, completed using reference TRBV25-1 and TRBJ1-5, is EADIYQTPRYLVIGTGKKITLECSQTMGHDKMYWYQQDPGMELHLIHYSYGVNSTEKGDLSSESTVSRIRTEHFPLTLESARPSHTSQYLCASSDGQRGGGQPQHFGDGTRLSIL.

This rearrangement joins TRBV29-1 to TRBJ2-5; the D is unclear. The V gene's germline CDR1 is SQVTM and CDR2 ANQGSEA. Trimming took off 3 bases at V and 5 bases at J, with 10 bases between the two ends. The length of the CDR3 is 12 residues. The CDR3 region has the DNA TGCAGCGTTGACCTCCTATACGAGACCCAGTACTTC. This encodes CSVDLLYETQYF.

The rearrangement links TRBV27 to TRBJ2-2; D not certain. This CDR3 contains 15 residues. The germline CDR1 and CDR2 sequences are MNHEY and SMNVEV (reference sequence). V lost 3 bases, J lost 3 bases, and 11 bases lay in between. The CDR3 reads CASSLRFDHTGELFF. In DNA form, the CDR3 reads TGTGCCAGCAGTTTGAGGTTCGACCACACCGGGGAGCTGTTTTTT.

In this sample, this clonotype turned up a few times. The V gene is TRBV7-9, the J gene TRBJ2-5, with 7 bases identical to TRBD2. In germline, CDR1 is SEHNR, CDR2 FQNEAQ (reference sequence). V trimming: 6 bases; J trimming: 5 bases; junction bases outside the gene matches: 9. There are 14 residues in the CDR3. The CDR3 loop reads CASRIVLADETQYF. The DNA of the CDR3 is TGTGCCAGCAGAATAGTCCTAGCGGATGAGACCCAGTACTTC.

The chain carries TRBV11-2 and TRBJ2-2, with D possibly TRBD2 on 5 matching bases. Per germline, CDR1 SGHAT and CDR2 FQNNGV. The V end was cut by 3 bases, the J end by 7 bases, with 12 bases between. This CDR3 region has 14 residues. CDR3 bases: TGTGCCAGCAGCTTCCTAGTGGCGGGCGGGGAGCTGTTTTTT. Its translation: CASSFLVAGGELFF.

This clonotype was seen many times. The chain uses TRBV3-1 and TRBJ2-1, with TRBD2 matching over 10 bases. Germline V gene lookup returns CDR1 LGHDT and CDR2 YNNKEL (reference sequence). J was trimmed by 3 bases and V by 2 bases; bases with no gene match: 10. The CDR3 extends over 18 amino acids. The CDR3: CASSQRPLAGAHYNEQFF. The CDR3 nucleotides are TGTGCCAGCAGCCAAAGGCCCCTAGCGGGAGCACACTACAATGAGCAGTTCTTC.

The chain combines TRBV7-8 with TRBJ2-2; 9 nucleotides align to TRBD2. Germline V gene lookup returns CDR1 SGHVS and CDR2 FQNEAQ. The CDR3 contains 17 residues. The trim removed 3 bases at V and 1 base at J, leaving 6 bases unmatched. CDR3 nucleotide sequence: TGTGCCAGCAGCTTGGCTAGCGGGACGCTGAACACCGGGGAGCTGTTTTTT. Translated, it gives CASSLASGTLNTGELFF.

The CDR3 region is CASSLRTGSDSPLHF. The CDR3 DNA reads TGCGCCAGCAGCTTGCGGACAGGGTCGGATTCACCCCTCCACTTT. V and J are TRBV5-1 and TRBJ1-6; 8 bases are shared with TRBD1. The CDR3 is 15 residues long. Germline assignment: CDR1 SGHRS and CDR2 YFSETQ. J gave up 8 bases and V 1 base, and 5 bases lay outside the gene matches.

This clonotype showed up just a few times. The chain couples TRBV5-1 to TRBJ2-5; unclear D gene. Germline assignment: CDR1 SGHRS and CDR2 YFSETQ. Trimming left V 3 bases short and J 4 bases short, with 13 bases between. CDR3 length equals 14 residues. In DNA, the CDR3 is TGCGCCAGCAGCTCAAGGTCCGGCGGAGAGACCCAGTACTTC. Its protein product is CASSSRSGGETQYF. Based on the CDR3 plus reference TRBV5-1 and TRBJ2-5, the full variable domain is KAGVTQTPRYLIKTRGQQVTLSCSPISGHRSVSWYQQTPGQGLQFLFEYFSETQRNKGNFPGRFSGRQFSNSRSEMNVSTLELGDSALYLCASSSRSGGETQYFGPGTRLLVL.

This clonotype was counted ten times or more. The chain links TRBV27 to TRBJ2-2, with TRBD1 matching over 11 bases. The CDR3 covers 16 residues. Germline trimming cut 5 bases from V and 7 bases from J; bases unmatched to any gene: 9. CDR1 MNHEY and CDR2 SMNVEV come from the germline V gene (reference sequence). In DNA, the CDR3 is TGTGCCAGCAGTGGCGCCGGGACAGGGGGTATCGGGGAGCTGTTTTTT. Protein sequence: CASSGAGTGGIGELFF.

This clonotype was seen a handful of times. The rearrangement joins TRBV7-9 to TRBJ2-5; 12 positions match TRBD1. V shed 4 bases, J shed 5 bases, and the junction held 5 bases outside the gene matches. CDR3 length equals 15 residues. Per the germline V gene, CDR1 is SEHNR and CDR2 is FQNEAQ (reference sequence). CDR3 in DNA: TGTGCCAGCAGCTCTGGGACAGGGGGCACCGAGACCCAGTACTTC. Protein sequence: CASSSGTGGTETQYF.

The chain joins TRBV6-1 to TRBJ2-1; the match to TRBD1 covers 8 bases. J gave up 5 bases and V 6 bases, and 6 bases lay outside the gene matches. This CDR3 region has 14 residues. Germline CDR1 reads MNHNS; CDR2 reads SASEGT. This CDR3 reads CASRSPGQDNEQFF. The DNA for the CDR3 is TGTGCCAGCAGATCACCGGGACAGGACAATGAGCAGTTCTTC.

The sample holds a few counts of this clonotype. The gene calls are TRBV2 and TRBJ2-1, with a tentative D call TRBD1 (6 bases). Trimming pared 5 bases from V and 12 bases from J, leaving 11 bases between. Germline V gene sequence: CDR1 SNHLY, CDR2 FYNNEI. The CDR3 is made up of 11 amino acids. The CDR3 DNA sequence: TGTGCCAGCAGTTCAGGGGCCGGGCAGTTCTTC. It specifies CASSSGAGQFF.

This clonotype was seen only a few times. This chain uses TRBV11-1 with TRBJ2-7; 11 bases align to TRBD2. This CDR3 is 18 amino acids long. CDR1 and CDR2 from the germline V gene are SGHAT and FQDESV (reference sequence). The ends lost 2 bases at V and 5 bases at J; junction bases unmatched: 14. CDR3 amino acids: CASSLSTALAGGPHEQYF. As DNA, the CDR3 is TGTGCCAGCAGCTTAAGTACAGCTTTAGCGGGAGGGCCTCACGAGCAGTACTTC.

J is TRBJ1-2 and V is TRBV4-1; 11 bases are a match to TRBD1. CDR3 length: 14 amino acids. Germline V gene sequence: CDR1 MGHRA, CDR2 YSYEKL. V dropped 4 bases and J dropped 3; count of bases not matched to a gene: 1. CDR3 sequence: CASSRDRGDYGYTF. For the CDR3, the DNA is TGCGCCAGCAGCCGGGACAGGGGGGACTATGGCTACACCTTC.

This clonotype was seen a few times. CDR3 in amino acids: CASSLGLLGAGELFF. CDR3 nucleotide sequence: TGTGCCAGCAGTTTAGGTCTATTGGGGGCCGGGGAGCTGTTTTTT. V is TRBV12-3 or TRBV12-4 and J is TRBJ2-2, with D perhaps assigned TRBD1 or TRBD2 (5 bases each). The CDR3 totals 15 residues. Trimming cost V 1 base and J 6 bases, with 12 bases left between them.

Turning to this clonotype: One end of the junction fails to match germline, which may point to a read error. The chain has TRBV12-3 or TRBV12-4 and TRBJ2-7; the D is unclear. This CDR3 contains 15 residues. The CDR3 region is CARSFSDAGSYEQYF. CDR3 bases: TGTGCCAGAAGTTTCTCGGACGCTGGCTCCTACGAGCAGTACTTC.

V and J are TRBV5-4 and TRBJ1-1; D may be TRBD1 (6 bases). The CDR3 spans 17 residues. Trimming took off 0 bases at V and 3 bases at J, with 18 bases between the two ends. The germline gives CDR1 SGHNT, CDR2 YYREEE (reference sequence). CDR3 in DNA: TGTGCCAGCAGCTTGGGTTCGTCCGGGGGCGGTCACACTGAAGCTTTCTTT. It codes for CASSLGSSGGGHTEAFF.

This clonotype was observed at least ten times. The J gene is TRBJ1-1, the V gene TRBV5-4; D is possibly TRBD1 (6 bases). With 6 bases removed from V and 4 bases from J, the gap between germline ends came to 10 bases. This CDR3 contains 12 residues. From germline, CDR1 is SGHNT and CDR2 YYREEE (reference sequence). In DNA form, the CDR3 reads TGTGCCAGCACCGCAGGGGCCACTGAAGCTTTCTTT. It specifies CASTAGATEAFF.

This clonotype was detected only a few times. The J gene is TRBJ1-1, the V gene TRBV3-1; the D gene is possibly TRBD1 (6 bases). This CDR3 is built from 14 residues. Trimming took off 1 base at V and 4 bases at J, with 10 bases between the two ends. Per the germline V gene, CDR1 is LGHDT and CDR2 is YNNKEL (reference sequence). The DNA for the CDR3 is TGTGCCAGCAGCCAAGTTGGCAGGGGCACTGAAGCTTTCTTT. Translation gives CASSQVGRGTEAFF. The full variable domain, with the rest looked up from reference TRBV3-1 and TRBJ1-1, is DTAVSQTPKYLVTQMGNDKSIKCEQNLGHDTMYWYKQDSKKFLKIMFSYNNKELIINETVPNRFSPKSPDKAHLNLHINSLELGDSAVYFCASSQVGRGTEAFFGQGTRLTVV.

The J gene is TRBJ2-1, the V gene TRBV7-3; no definite D call. Germline CDR1 is SGHTA and CDR2 is FQGTGA. The CDR3 length is 16 residues. V was trimmed by 3 bases and J by 0 bases, leaving 12 bases between them. CDR3 in amino acids: CASSFLFSRSYNEQFF. CDR3 in DNA: TGTGCCAGCAGCTTTCTCTTTTCCCGCTCCTACAATGAGCAGTTCTTC.

This clonotype has ten or more counts. This chain links TRBV14 with TRBJ2-3, with D perhaps matching TRBD1 (6 bases). Trimming cost V 3 bases and J 1 base, with 8 bases left between them. The CDR3 has 14 amino acids. Per the germline V gene, CDR1 is SGHDN and CDR2 is FVKESK. CDR3 loop: CASSQDRRTDTQYF. CDR3 coding DNA: TGTGCCAGCAGCCAGGACAGACGCACAGATACGCAGTATTTT. Supplemented by reference TRBV14 and TRBJ2-3, the full variable domain reads EAGVTQFPSHSVIEKGQTVTLRCDPISGHDNLYWYRRVMGKEIKFLLHFVKESKQDESGMPNNRFLAERTGGTYSTLKVQPAELEDSGVYFCASSQDRRTDTQYFGPGTRLTVL.

This clonotype was detected only a few times. The chain couples TRBV29-1 to TRBJ2-3; 14 bases agree with TRBD2. The germline CDR1 and CDR2 sequences are SQVTM and ANQGSEA. This CDR3 contains 15 residues. V trimming: 3 bases; J trimming: 9 bases; junction bases outside the gene matches: 8. The CDR3 loop reads CSVEATSGGAGTQYF. DNA for the CDR3: TGCAGCGTTGAGGCGACTAGCGGGGGGGCCGGCACGCAGTATTTT.

This clonotype was detected a few times. The chain links TRBV12-3 or TRBV12-4 to TRBJ2-7; a possible D gene is TRBD2 (5 bases). The CDR3 consists of 14 residues. V dropped 7 bases and J dropped 1 base, with 14 bases sitting between them. The CDR3 DNA reads as TGTGCCAGCACCCCAGAGGCGGGTTCCTACGAGCAGTACTTC. Its translation is CASTPEAGSYEQYF.